This TCR beta chain was sequenced during a study of T cell responses to AZD1222 COVID-19 vaccine. Overall study results and limits: Repertoire collection took place solely once the T cell response had peaked.

The germline V gene has CDR1 LGHDT and CDR2 YNNKEL (reference sequence). The V segment lost 2 bases and the J segment 0 bases; nucleotides outside the gene matches: 3. This CDR3 region has 15 residues. To note about this clone: Its antigen is unidentified.

Assay: immunoSEQ multiplex PCR; the TCRdb copy retains only in-frame clones and omits some. The table lists more than 250,000 clones, just over 90% of them singletons. The TCR comes from an adult in good health. The starting material was peripheral blood, obtained on day 0 of AZD1222 vaccination. The rearrangement links TRBV3-1 (or the pseudogene TRBV3-2) to TRBJ1-1, with 7 bases fitting TRBD1. This CDR3 is CASSQTTGMNTEAFF. The DNA for the CDR3 is TGTGCCAGCAGCCAAACGACAGGGATGAACACTGAAGCTTTCTTT.